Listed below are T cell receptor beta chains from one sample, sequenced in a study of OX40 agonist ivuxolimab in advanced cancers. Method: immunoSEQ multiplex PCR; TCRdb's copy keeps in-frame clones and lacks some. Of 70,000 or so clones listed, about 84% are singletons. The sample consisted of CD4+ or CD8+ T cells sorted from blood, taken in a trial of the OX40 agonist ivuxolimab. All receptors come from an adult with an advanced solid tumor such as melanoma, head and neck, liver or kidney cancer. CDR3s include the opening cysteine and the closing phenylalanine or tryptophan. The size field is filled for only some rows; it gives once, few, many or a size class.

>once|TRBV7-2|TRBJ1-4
CASSSLQGTHEKLFF
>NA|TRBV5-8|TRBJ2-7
CASSLAASSYEQYF
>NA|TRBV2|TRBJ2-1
CASSLIRGPSSYNEQFF
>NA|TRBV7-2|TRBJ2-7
CASSKNPGLRLGSYEQYF
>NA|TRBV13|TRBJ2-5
CASSASGTAGVETQYF
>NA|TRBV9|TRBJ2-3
CASSPAGDTQYF
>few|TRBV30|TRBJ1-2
CAWSSRPGAVSYGYTF
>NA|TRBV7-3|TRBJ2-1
CASSLRASLYNEQFF
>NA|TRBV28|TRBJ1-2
CASSEPGQGFYGYTF
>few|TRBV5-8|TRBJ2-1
CASSLYRGTYNEQFF
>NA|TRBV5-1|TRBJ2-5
CASSLYNGQGSGETQYF
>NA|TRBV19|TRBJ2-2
CASQPFTGDTGELFF
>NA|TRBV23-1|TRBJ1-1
CASSQSFGLNTEAFF
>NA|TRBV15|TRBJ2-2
CATSRMDRDSGELFF
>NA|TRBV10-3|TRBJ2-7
CAISQQGYEQYF
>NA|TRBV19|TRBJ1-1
CASSMPAPEAFF
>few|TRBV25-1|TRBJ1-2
CASRSRVSGYTF
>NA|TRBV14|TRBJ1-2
CASSQDEIQSSIYGYTF
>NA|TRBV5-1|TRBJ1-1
CASSDGTGDTEAFF
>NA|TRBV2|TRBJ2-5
CASIGGGQETQYF
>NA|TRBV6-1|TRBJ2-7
CATTLPGPNKQYF
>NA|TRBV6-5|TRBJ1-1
CASSYSEGYEAFF
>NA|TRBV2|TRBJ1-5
CASSWDRGFPNQPQHF
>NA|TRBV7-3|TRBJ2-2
CASSSTGTPNTGELFF
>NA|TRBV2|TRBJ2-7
CASGDYEQYF
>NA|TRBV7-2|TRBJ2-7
CASSFFRGVSYEQYF
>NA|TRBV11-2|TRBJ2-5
CASSSGVQETQYF
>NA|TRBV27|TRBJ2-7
CASSPGTSGAEQYF
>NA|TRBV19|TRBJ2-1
CASTQDRGRYNEQFF
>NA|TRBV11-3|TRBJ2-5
CASSLAGPQETQYF
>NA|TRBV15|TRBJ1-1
CATSRDLQPTEAFF
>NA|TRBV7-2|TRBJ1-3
CASSSTAGNTIYF
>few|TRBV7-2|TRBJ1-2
CASSLEGFYGYTF
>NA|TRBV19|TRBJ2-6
CASSRQMFRPNTGANVLTF
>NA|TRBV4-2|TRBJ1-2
CASSQDTGDYGYTF
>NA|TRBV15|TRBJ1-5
CATSRGGPNQPQHF
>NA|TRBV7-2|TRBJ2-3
CASSLETGHRTDTQYF
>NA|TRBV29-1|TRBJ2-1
CSADQAGASYNEQFF
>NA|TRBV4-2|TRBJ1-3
CASSQDLNRGLRGNTIYF
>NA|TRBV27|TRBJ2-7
CASSFGQGPYEQYF
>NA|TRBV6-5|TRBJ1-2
CASTRMGGAYGYTF
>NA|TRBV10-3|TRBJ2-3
CAIMVRGLDTQYF
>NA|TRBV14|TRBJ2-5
CASSTKGQGAWETQYF
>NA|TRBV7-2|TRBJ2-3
CASSFSGTNTDTQYF
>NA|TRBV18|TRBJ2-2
CASSPRSGGPGELFF